What follows describes a single T cell receptor (beta chain). CDR3 size: 16 residues. With 4 bases clipped from V and 4 bases from J, the junction kept 9 bases outside the gene matches. From germline, CDR1 is SQVTM and CDR2 ANQGSEA. Original analysis: The authors estimated nucleated cell counts from reference gene primer amplification. Method: immunoSEQ multiplex PCR; TCRdb's copy keeps in-frame clones and lacks some. That table gives V, J and clone size, and the DNA gave D and trimming. Among about 100,000 clones listed, 80% to 90% were seen once. Donors in Cohort 3 counted as recovered after two negative PCRs, clearance, or symptom resolution. This record comes from a study of blood T cell repertoires in COVID-19. Study in general: Samples representing acute and convalescent COVID-19 were sourced from the United States, Italy and Spain.

The sample consisted of PBMCs or T cells enriched from blood (not recorded which). The receptor was isolated from a woman between 50 and 59 years old who had recovered from COVID-19. The rearrangement uses TRBV29-1 and TRBJ2-1, with TRBD2 matching over 11 bases. CDR3 sequence reads: CSVARASGGIYNEQFF. The CDR3 DNA reads TGCAGCGTTGCTAGGGCTAGCGGGGGGATATACAATGAGCAGTTCTTC.